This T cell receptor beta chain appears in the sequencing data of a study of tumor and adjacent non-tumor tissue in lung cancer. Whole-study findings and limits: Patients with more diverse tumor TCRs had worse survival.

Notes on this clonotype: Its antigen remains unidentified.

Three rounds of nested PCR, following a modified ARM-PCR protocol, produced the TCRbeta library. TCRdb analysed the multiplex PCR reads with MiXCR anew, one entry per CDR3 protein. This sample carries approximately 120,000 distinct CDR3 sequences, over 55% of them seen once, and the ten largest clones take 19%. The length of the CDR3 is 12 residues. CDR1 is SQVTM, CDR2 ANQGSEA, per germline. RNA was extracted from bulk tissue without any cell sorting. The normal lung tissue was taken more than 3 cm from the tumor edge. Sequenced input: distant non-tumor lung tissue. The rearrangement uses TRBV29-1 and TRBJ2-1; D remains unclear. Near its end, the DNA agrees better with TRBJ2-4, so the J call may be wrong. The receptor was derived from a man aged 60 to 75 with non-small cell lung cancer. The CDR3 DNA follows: TGCAGCGTTGAAGAGTCAGTTAATGATCAGTACTTC. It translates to CSVEESVNDQYF.